These 14 T cell receptor beta chains were sequenced from one sample in a study of PD-1 blockade in mismatch repair-deficient tumors. Clones were read by immunoSEQ multiplex PCR, and TCRdb kept only the in-frame ones, dropping some. The data show tens of thousands of clones, approximately 81% seen once. Sample: peripheral blood, taken 12 weeks after starting pembrolizumab. These receptor sequences come from an adult with mismatch repair-deficient cancer.

This chain connects TRBV2 to TRBJ2-7; tentative D call: TRBD1 (6 bases). This CDR3 contains 13 residues. V was clipped by 5 bases and J by 4 bases, with 12 bases between them. The V gene's germline CDR1 is SNHLY and CDR2 FYNNEI. The CDR3: CASSLQGKYEQYF. The CDR3 nucleotides are TGTGCCAGCAGTCTGCAGGGGAAGTACGAGCAGTACTTC.

The CDR3 region has the DNA TGTGCCAGTAGTATATCGGGTCCTTCTTACGCCGAGCAGTACTTC. This sequence encodes CASSISGPSYAEQYF. V and J are TRBV19 and TRBJ2-7, with D unresolved. From germline, CDR1 is LNHDA and CDR2 SQIVND (reference sequence). The CDR3 runs to 15 residues. Trimming left V 2 bases short and J 6 bases short, with 17 bases between.

Regarding this clone: The same CDR3 also results from other DNA sequences found in this sample. The chain links TRBV7-2 to TRBJ2-1; TRBD1 matches at 9 bases. Germline loops: CDR1 SGHTA, CDR2 FQGNSA. J gave up 11 bases and V 5 bases, and 7 bases lay outside the gene matches. CDR3 length equals 13 residues. Here the CDR3 DNA reads TGTGCCAGCAGCAGCCGGGACAGGGTTAAGCAGTTCTTC. Its protein is CASSSRDRVKQFF.

This clone was recorded once. This CDR3 is CAIREQINYGYTF. The CDR3 DNA reads as TGTGCCATCAGGGAACAGATTAACTATGGCTACACCTTC. This chain joins TRBV10-3 and TRBJ1-2; D gene uncertain. The V end lost 6 bases, the J end lost 1 base, and 9 bases lay between the germline ends. This CDR3 region has 13 residues. Germline V gene lookup returns CDR1 ENHRY and CDR2 SYGVKD.

This clone was observed a few times. A read error is possible here, since a much larger clone lies one base away. The gene calls are TRBV6-1 and TRBJ1-1; D not certain. Trimming stripped 1 base from V and 5 bases from J, with 2 bases between. Germline CDR1 MNHNS, CDR2 SASEGT. This CDR3 has 11 amino acids. The CDR3 loop is CASSEGTEAFF. Here the CDR3 DNA reads TGTGCCAGCAGTGAAGGGACTGAAGCTTTCTTT.

J is TRBJ1-1 and V is TRBV5-1, with 7 bases lining up with TRBD1. V shed 1 base and J 5 bases; nucleotides not matched to a gene: 5. Per germline, CDR1 SGHRS and CDR2 YFSETQ. The CDR3 has 14 amino acids. The CDR3 region is CASSLYRGGTEAFF. DNA of the CDR3: TGCGCCAGCAGCTTGTACAGGGGAGGGACTGAAGCTTTCTTT. Full variable domain (outside the CDR3, taken from reference TRBV5-1 and TRBJ1-1): KAGVTQTPRYLIKTRGQQVTLSCSPISGHRSVSWYQQTPGQGLQFLFEYFSETQRNKGNFPGRFSGRQFSNSRSEMNVSTLELGDSALYLCASSLYRGGTEAFFGQGTRLTVV.

The J gene is TRBJ2-3, the V gene TRBV5-4; TRBD2 aligns across 8 bases. Germline V lookup: CDR1 SGHNT, CDR2 YYREEE (reference sequence). V was pared by 2 bases and J by 3 bases, with 8 bases of the junction left unmatched. CDR3 length equals 16 residues. The CDR3 spells CASSFTGGPGTDTQYF. For the CDR3, the DNA is TGTGCCAGCAGCTTTACGGGAGGGCCGGGGACAGATACGCAGTATTTT. Together with reference TRBV5-4 and TRBJ2-3, the CDR3 gives the full variable domain: ETGVTQSPTHLIKTRGQQVTLRCSSQSGHNTVSWYQQALGQGPQFIFQYYREEENGRGNFPPRFSGLQFPNYSSELNVNALELDDSALYLCASSFTGGPGTDTQYFGPGTRLTVL.

This chain joins TRBV11-1 and TRBJ2-5; TRBD2 agrees at 8 bases. The CDR3 runs to 14 residues. Germline CDR1 reads SGHAT; CDR2 reads FQDESV (reference sequence). The V and J ends lost 5 bases and 10 bases, in that order; junction bases with no gene match: 12. This CDR3 reads CASSPGGAGEGQYF. The CDR3 bases are TGTGCCAGCAGCCCGGGGGGGGCAGGTGAGGGCCAGTACTTC.

The chain is built from TRBV4-3 and TRBJ2-1, with D unclear. Trimming took off 0 bases at V and 1 base at J, with 7 bases between the two ends. CDR1 LGHNA and CDR2 YSLEER come from the germline V gene. CDR3 length: 15 amino acids. The CDR3 loop is CASSQDPDSYNEQFF. The CDR3 DNA reads as TGCGCCAGCAGCCAAGACCCAGATTCCTACAATGAGCAGTTCTTC.

This chain connects TRBV13 to TRBJ2-4; D unclear. Trimming removed 4 bases at V and 8 bases at J, with 21 bases between. The CDR3 is made up of 16 amino acids. The V gene's germline CDR1 is PRHDT and CDR2 FYEKMQ (reference sequence). In nucleotides, the CDR3 is TGTGCCAGCAGCTCCCGAACCGAGGATGCCCAAGACATTCAGTACTTC. It is translated as CASSSRTEDAQDIQYF.

CDR3 sequence: CAWSAGTGARNEQFF. The DNA for the CDR3 is TGTGCCTGGAGCGCCGGGACAGGGGCACGGAATGAGCAGTTCTTC. The gene calls are TRBV30 and TRBJ2-1; 10 bases line up with TRBD1. This CDR3 region has 15 residues. Per germline, CDR1 GTSNPN and CDR2 SVGIG (reference sequence). Losses at the gene ends were 3 bases for V and 7 bases for J; bases not matched to a gene: 9.

In its sample, this clone was seen a few times. The chain is built from TRBV29-1 and TRBJ1-4; D remains ambiguous. The V end lost 1 base, the J end lost 0 bases, and 9 bases lay between the germline ends. This CDR3 has 15 residues. Germline lookup yields CDR1 SQVTM and CDR2 ANQGSEA. The CDR3 DNA sequence: TGCAGCGTTGAAGGAAAGGGAGCAACTAATGAAAAACTGTTTTTT. It yields the protein CSVEGKGATNEKLFF.

V gene TRBV19 combines with J gene TRBJ1-5; D unresolved. The CDR3 spans 15 residues. Germline values: CDR1 LNHDA, CDR2 SQIVND (reference sequence). Trimming removed 7 bases from V and 3 bases from J, with 16 bases in between. For the CDR3, the DNA is TGTGCCAGTACCTATAGGAGGGAATACAATCAGCCCCAGCATTTT. As protein: CASTYRREYNQPQHF.

The DNA of the CDR3 is TGTGCCAGCAGTGGGGTCTCAGGGACCCAGTACTTC. It codes for CASSGVSGTQYF. This chain uses TRBV7-2 with TRBJ2-5; D not certain. Looked up from germline, CDR1 is SGHTA and CDR2 is FQGNSA. The CDR3 consists of 12 residues. V was pared by 6 bases and J by 7 bases, with 12 bases between.